Below are 14 T cell receptor beta chains sequenced from a single sample in a study of regulatory T cells in long-lasting Graves disease. For TCR beta, libraries came from iRepertoire HTBI primers and Arm-PCR of CDR3 regions. TCRdb used MiXCR to reprocess the multiplex PCR reads, holding one entry per CDR3 protein. The sample contains some 300,000 distinct CDR3 sequences, 22% of which appear only once. This sample's time point: persistent/refractory GD, antithyroid drugs over 5 years with positive TRAb. PBMC RNA served as the TCR library source. The specimen comprised peripheral blood mononuclear cells (PBMCs), sampled when the disease was refractory, from a patient treated with antithyroid drugs. The receptors derive from a female donor with Graves disease.

This clonotype was seen a handful of times. The chain carries TRBV29-1 and TRBJ2-2; D perhaps matches TRBD2 (5 bases). The germline V and J ends were trimmed by 4 bases and 8 bases, with 11 bases remaining between them. Germline V gives CDR1 SQVTM, CDR2 ANQGSEA. The CDR3 consists of 12 residues. CDR3 in amino acids: CSVGRPGGELFF. As DNA, the CDR3 is TGCAGCGTTGGCCGACCGGGGGGGGAGCTGTTTTTT.

A few counts support this clonotype. The genes are TRBV28 and TRBJ2-2; a weak D match, TRBD2 (5 bases). The V end was cut by 5 bases, the J end by 0 bases, with 10 bases between. CDR1 and CDR2 (germline): MDHEN, SYDVKM. The CDR3 loop spans 15 amino acids. The CDR3, as DNA: TGTGCCAGCAGTAAACGGACTCCGAACACCGGGGAGCTGTTTTTT. It codes for CASSKRTPNTGELFF.

This chain uses TRBV7-2 with TRBJ2-5, with TRBD2 identical over 11 bases. J gave up 5 bases and V 5 bases, and 4 bases lay outside the gene matches. The CDR3 is 14 amino acids. CDR1 and CDR2 (germline): SGHTA, FQGNSA. DNA of the CDR3: TGTGCCAGCAGCCGAGGGACTAGCGGTGAGACCCAGTACTTC. Translation gives CASSRGTSGETQYF.

This clonotype appeared a few times. This rearrangement joins TRBV20-1 to TRBJ2-5; TRBD2 is a possible D gene (6 bases). There are 13 residues in the CDR3. V shed 0 bases and J shed 4 bases, with 9 bases lying between them. Germline values: CDR1 DFQATT, CDR2 SNEGSKA (reference sequence). The CDR3 sequence is CSARDMGGETQYF. The CDR3 DNA sequence: TGCAGTGCTAGAGATATGGGGGGAGAGACCCAGTACTTC.

This clonotype has ten or more counts. V is TRBV12-3 or TRBV12-4 and J is TRBJ1-1, with 7 bases that match TRBD1. The CDR3 contains 12 residues. V gave up 3 bases and J gave up 8 bases; unmatched junction bases: 3. The CDR3 region has the DNA TGTGCCAGCAGTTTGACAGGGCTAGAAGCTTTCTTT. This encodes CASSLTGLEAFF.

The table lists this clonotype with many counts. This rearrangement joins TRBV12-3 or TRBV12-4 to TRBJ1-1; D unresolved. V dropped 5 bases and J dropped 6 bases, with 10 bases sitting between them. The CDR3 covers 12 residues. DNA for the CDR3: TGTGCCAGCAGTGAATTGCAGGCTGAAGCTTTCTTT. Amino acids: CASSELQAEAFF.

This clonotype was observed a handful of times. The chain employs TRBV20-1 and TRBJ1-5; D gene ambiguous. CDR3 size: 13 residues. With 3 bases removed from V and 3 bases from J, the gap between germline ends came to 9 bases. Germline V gene lookup returns CDR1 DFQATT and CDR2 SNEGSKA (reference sequence). The CDR3 coding sequence is TGCAGTGCTAGTGCATCTTACAATCAGCCCCAGCATTTT. Its protein is CSASASYNQPQHF.

The rearrangement joins TRBV28 to TRBJ2-1, with D tentatively TRBD1 (5 bases). CDR3 length: 12 residues. Trimming stripped 6 bases from V and 8 bases from J, with 11 bases between. Germline-derived CDR1 and CDR2 are MDHEN and SYDVKM. The CDR3 protein is CASRARVHEQFF. CDR3 sequence (DNA): TGTGCCAGCAGAGCCAGGGTCCATGAGCAGTTCTTC.

A few counts support this clonotype. The genes are TRBV20-1 and TRBJ2-7; 8 bases agree with TRBD2. The CDR3 loop spans 15 amino acids. The V gene end was trimmed by 3 bases and the J gene end by 2 bases; junction bases not matched to a gene: 9. Germline V gene lookup returns CDR1 DFQATT and CDR2 SNEGSKA (reference sequence). The CDR3 sequence is CSASSSGLPTYEQYF. The CDR3, as DNA: TGCAGTGCTAGTTCTAGCGGGCTTCCCACCTACGAGCAGTACTTC.

The chain recombines TRBV19 with TRBJ2-2; 8 nucleotides match TRBD1. Trimming cost V 1 base and J 1 base; bases outside gene matches: 2. Germline CDR1 and CDR2: LNHDA and SQIVND (reference sequence). The CDR3 loop spans 16 amino acids. The CDR3 DNA is TGTGCCAGTAGTATAGCCGGACAGGGGAACACCGGGGAGCTGTTTTTT. Protein product: CASSIAGQGNTGELFF.

The rearrangement uses TRBV5-1 and TRBJ2-7; 7 bases fit TRBD1. The CDR3 covers 15 residues. The germline V gene has CDR1 SGHRS and CDR2 YFSETQ. With 4 bases clipped from V and 3 bases from J, the junction kept 10 bases outside the gene matches. The CDR3 coding sequence is TGCGCCAGCAGCCTACAGGGGTCTCCATACTACGAGCAGTACTTC. Translated: CASSLQGSPYYEQYF.

This clonotype came up once. This chain uses TRBV28 with TRBJ1-2; perhaps TRBD1 as D (5 bases). Trimming took off 6 bases at V and 4 bases at J, with 18 bases between the two ends. Germline assignment: CDR1 MDHEN and CDR2 SYDVKM. The CDR3 loop spans 15 amino acids. CDR3 nucleotides: TGTGCCAGCAGCCCCGGGGGAGGTTGGCCCTATGGCTACACCTTC. Protein product: CASSPGGGWPYGYTF.

The rearrangement links TRBV15 to TRBJ2-6; 7 nucleotides align to TRBD2. Germline V gene lookup returns CDR1 LNHNV and CDR2 YYDKDF (reference sequence). Trimming at V came to 1 base and at J to 3 bases, leaving 3 bases not matched to a gene. The CDR3 length is 16 residues. In nucleotides, the CDR3 is TGTGCCACCAGCAGAGGGGAGGGGAGTGGGGCCAACGTCCTGACTTTC. It codes for CATSRGEGSGANVLTF.

J is TRBJ1-4 and V is TRBV12-3 or TRBV12-4; 9 bases line up with TRBD1. The V and J ends lost 4 bases and 8 bases, in that order; junction bases with no gene match: 8. There are 15 residues in the CDR3. CDR3 residues: CASSSHRGLAEKLFF. CDR3 in DNA: TGTGCCAGCAGTTCTCACAGGGGGCTAGCGGAAAAACTGTTTTTT.